These T cell receptor beta chains were read from a single sample in a study of immune evolution from preneoplasia to lung adenocarcinoma. TCRdb's table, derived via immunoSEQ multiplex PCR, lists solely in-frame clones and lacks some. The data hold around 10,000 clones, with roughly three quarters observed a single time. Sequenced input: FFPE normal lung tissue adjacent to the tumor. These TCRs come from a person aged 60 to 70 with lung adenocarcinoma. Some clones in this sample may be carry-over from other donors' samples. CDR3s include the opening cysteine and the closing phenylalanine or tryptophan. A D gene is named only where the DNA matches it firmly. A row's size may be missing; if present it is once, few, many or a size class.

J: TRBJ2-7; D: TRBD2; V: TRBV5-1; size: few; DNA: TGCGCCAGCAGCTTGACAGGACTAGCGCCCTACGAGCAGTACTTC; CDR3: CASSLTGLAPYEQYF
J: TRBJ2-3; D: -; V: TRBV10-2; size: -; DNA: TGCGCCAGCAGGGGGGCAGGAAATACGCAGTATTTT; CDR3: CASRGAGNTQYF
J: TRBJ1-2; D: -; V: TRBV28; size: -; DNA: TGTGCCAGCAGTCCCCCCTCCGGAGGCTACACCTTC; CDR3: CASSPPSGGYTF
J: TRBJ2-2; D: -; V: TRBV7-9; size: -; DNA: TGTGCCAGCAGCTTAAGAGGGTCCCCCGGGGAGCTGTTTTTT; CDR3: CASSLRGSPGELFF
J: TRBJ2-1; D: TRBD1; V: TRBV4-1; size: -; DNA: TGCGCCAGCAGCCAAGGGCTAGGGCGGCTCGGAACGACAGGGAATGGGAATGAGCAGTTCTTC; CDR3: CASSQGLGRLGTTGNGNEQFF
J: TRBJ2-7; D: -; V: TRBV5-4; size: -; DNA: TGTGCCAGCAGCCCACTGCAGGGGATGTACGAGCAGTACTTC; CDR3: CASSPLQGMYEQYF
J: TRBJ2-3; D: -; V: TRBV19; size: -; DNA: TGTGCCAGTAGTATCCTCGGTGGTACGCAGTATTTT; CDR3: CASSILGGTQYF
J: TRBJ1-1; D: -; V: TRBV5-6; size: few; DNA: TGTGCCAGCAGCTTGGACAGGCCTGGGACTGAAGCTTTCTTT; CDR3: CASSLDRPGTEAFF
J: TRBJ2-1; D: -; V: TRBV7-9; size: -; DNA: TGTGCCAGCAGCTTGAATACGTACAGCAGTAAGTTCTTC; CDR3: CASSLNTYSSKFF
J: TRBJ1-1; D: -; V: TRBV6-5; size: once; DNA: TGTGCCAGCAGGATTGGGTGGGGGAACACTGAAGCTTTCTTT; CDR3: CASRIGWGNTEAFF
J: TRBJ2-3; D: TRBD1; V: TRBV4-2; size: -; DNA: TGTGCCAGCAACACCCGTTACAGGGGAAGGGGCACAGATACGCAGTATTTT; CDR3: CASNTRYRGRGTDTQYF
J: TRBJ1-5; D: TRBD1; V: TRBV15; size: few; DNA: TGTGCCACCAGCAGAGATAACAGGGGCACATGGGTTCAGCCCCAGCATTTT; CDR3: CATSRDNRGTWVQPQHF
J: TRBJ2-5; D: -; V: TRBV19; size: -; DNA: TGTGCCAGTAGTGCCGGGGCCCGGAGGATGGAGACCCAGTACTTC; CDR3: CASSAGARRMETQYF
J: TRBJ1-2; D: -; V: TRBV18; size: -; DNA: TGTGCCAGCTCACCACGGTCATCCGATGGCTACACCTTC; CDR3: CASSPRSSDGYTF
J: TRBJ2-5; D: -; V: TRBV5-1; size: -; DNA: TGCGCCAGCGGGGCTACGGGGGAGACCCAGTACTTC; CDR3: CASGATGETQYF
J: TRBJ1-1; D: -; V: TRBV18; size: -; DNA: TGTGCCAGCTCACCTTCGGGGGCGCGGAGTGAAGCTTTCTTT; CDR3: CASSPSGARSEAFF
J: TRBJ2-2; D: TRBD2; V: TRBV30; size: -; DNA: TGTGCCTGGAGTAAAGCGGGAGGAGGGCGGTACACCGGGGAGCTGTTTTTT; CDR3: CAWSKAGGGRYTGELFF
J: TRBJ2-3; D: -; V: TRBV19; size: -; DNA: TGTGCCAGTAGACCACCCGCAGACACAGATACGCAGTATTTT; CDR3: CASRPPADTDTQYF
J: TRBJ2-3; D: -; V: TRBV12-5; size: -; DNA: TGTGCTAGTGGTTTGGGTACAGGGCTGGCAGATACGCAGTATTTT; CDR3: CASGLGTGLADTQYF
J: TRBJ2-1; D: TRBD1; V: TRBV6-5; size: -; DNA: TGTGCCAGCAGACCGGGACAGGGTTCGTACAATGAGCAGTTCTTC; CDR3: CASRPGQGSYNEQFF
J: TRBJ2-3; D: -; V: TRBV11-3; size: -; DNA: TGTGCCAGCAGCTTATACAGGGGCACAGATACGCAGTATTTT; CDR3: CASSLYRGTDTQYF
J: TRBJ2-7; D: -; V: TRBV27; size: -; DNA: TGTGCCAGCAGTTTAAGTCCCAGCTACGAGCAGTACTTC; CDR3: CASSLSPSYEQYF
J: TRBJ2-7; D: TRBD2; V: TRBV28; size: once; DNA: TGTGCCAGCATCTCTATGGGCGGCGGGAGAGACTCATACGAGCAGTACTTC; CDR3: CASISMGGGRDSYEQYF
J: TRBJ1-1; D: TRBD1; V: TRBV5-5; size: few; DNA: TGTGCCAGCAGCCCCTCACAGGGGGCTTCGGGCACTGAAGCTTTCTTT; CDR3: CASSPSQGASGTEAFF
J: TRBJ2-5; D: -; V: TRBV11-2; size: -; DNA: TGTGCCAGCAGCTCGAGGGGAGAGACCCAGTACTTC; CDR3: CASSSRGETQYF
J: TRBJ2-3; D: -; V: TRBV10-3; size: -; DNA: TGTGCCATCAGTGAGGTAATCTCAGATACGCAGTATTTT; CDR3: CAISEVISDTQYF
J: TRBJ1-4; D: -; V: TRBV11-2; size: once; DNA: TGTGCCAGCAGCTTAGATTTGGGGTTGCATGAAAAACTGTTTTTT; CDR3: CASSLDLGLHEKLFF
J: TRBJ2-5; D: TRBD2; V: TRBV28; size: -; DNA: TGTGCCAGCAGTTTAAATTCAGCGGGGCAAGAGACCCAGTACTTC; CDR3: CASSLNSAGQETQYF
J: TRBJ2-7; D: TRBD1; V: TRBV7-2; size: -; DNA: TGTGCCAGCAGCATAGGGACAGGTATCTACGAGCAGTACTTC; CDR3: CASSIGTGIYEQYF
J: TRBJ2-1; D: TRBD2; V: TRBV18; size: once; DNA: TGTGCCAGCTCACCGGTCGGGAGGGCAATTTATGAGCAGTTCTTC; CDR3: CASSPVGRAIYEQFF
J: TRBJ1-2; D: -; V: TRBV11-2; size: -; DNA: TGTGCCAGCAGCTTAGAACGAGGCAGGCGCTATGGCTACACCTTC; CDR3: CASSLERGRRYGYTF
J: TRBJ1-2; D: -; V: TRBV6-1; size: -; DNA: TGTGCCAGCAGTGAATATTGGGGACCGCGCGGCTACGGCTACACCTTC; CDR3: CASSEYWGPRGYGYTF
J: TRBJ1-2; D: TRBD1; V: TRBV28; size: -; DNA: TGTGCCAGCAGTTCCAATTCACAGGGGTCCCCTCCCTATGGCTACACCTTC; CDR3: CASSSNSQGSPPYGYTF
J: TRBJ1-5; D: -; V: TRBV28; size: -; DNA: TGTGCCAGCAGTTTTTCAGGGGAGGGCAATCAGCCCCAGCATTTT; CDR3: CASSFSGEGNQPQHF
J: TRBJ2-7; D: -; V: TRBV7-8; size: -; DNA: TGTGCCAGCAGCTTAGTGGGGGAGCAGTACTTC; CDR3: CASSLVGEQYF
J: TRBJ2-1; D: TRBD2; V: TRBV10-1; size: -; DNA: TGCGCCAGCAGCTTTGGACTAGCGGGAGTGTCCTACAATGAGCAGTTCTTC; CDR3: CASSFGLAGVSYNEQFF
J: TRBJ1-2; D: -; V: TRBV5-4; size: -; DNA: TGTGCCAGCAGCTTGTCCCAGGGCGGATCCTATGGCTACACCTTC; CDR3: CASSLSQGGSYGYTF
J: TRBJ1-2; D: -; V: TRBV6-5; size: -; DNA: TGTGCCAGCGGGGGGGCCCTACTTAACTATGGCTACACCTTC; CDR3: CASGGALLNYGYTF
J: TRBJ2-2; D: -; V: TRBV9; size: -; DNA: TGTGCCAGCAGCCCAGACCCCACCGGGGAGCTGTTTTTT; CDR3: CASSPDPTGELFF
J: TRBJ2-7; D: -; V: TRBV21-1; size: -; DNA: TGTGCCAGCAGCGGGACAAGGTATCGGCACGAGCAGTACTTC; CDR3: CASSGTRYRHEQYF
J: TRBJ2-1; D: -; V: TRBV9; size: -; DNA: TGTGCCAGCAGCCCGGGCGGGGCCGACGCGTTCTTC; CDR3: CASSPGGADAFF
J: TRBJ2-1; D: -; V: TRBV28; size: -; DNA: TGTGCCAGCAGTTTCGACGCCCGCACAATACAGTTCTTC; CDR3: CASSFDARTIQFF
J: TRBJ2-1; D: -; V: TRBV4-1; size: medium-sized; DNA: TGCGCCAGCAGCCAAGACTTCCAGAATGAGCAGTTCTTC; CDR3: CASSQDFQNEQFF
J: TRBJ2-1; D: TRBD2; V: TRBV11-2; size: -; DNA: TGTGCCAGCAGCCCCCAGACTAGCGTGCAGTTCTTC; CDR3: CASSPQTSVQFF
J: TRBJ2-5; D: TRBD2; V: TRBV12-5; size: -; DNA: TGTGCTAGTGGTTTCTCCAGGACTAGCGGTCGCCAAGAGACCCAGTACTTC; CDR3: CASGFSRTSGRQETQYF
J: TRBJ2-5; D: TRBD2; V: TRBV10-3; size: -; DNA: TGTGCCATCAGTGAGTCTAAACTAGCGGGAGGTGTAGAGACCCAGTACTTC; CDR3: CAISESKLAGGVETQYF
J: TRBJ2-7; D: -; V: TRBV10-2; size: -; DNA: TGCGCCAGCAGTGAGTCGAGCAGCTCCTACGAGCAGTACTTC; CDR3: CASSESSSSYEQYF
J: TRBJ2-3; D: TRBD1; V: TRBV19; size: few; DNA: TGTGCCAGTAGTACCCCGGGACAGATCACAGATACGCAGTATTTT; CDR3: CASSTPGQITDTQYF
J: TRBJ2-3; D: -; V: TRBV19; size: -; DNA: TGTGCCAGTAGTACCGGGACTTTCAGCACAGATACGCAGTATTTT; CDR3: CASSTGTFSTDTQYF
J: TRBJ2-7; D: TRBD2; V: TRBV28; size: once; DNA: TGTGCCATATCGGGGGGACCGACGTCCTACGAGCAGTACTTC; CDR3: CAISGGPTSYEQYF
J: TRBJ1-1; D: TRBD1; V: TRBV28; size: -; DNA: TGTGCCAGCAGTCGGGACAGGGTAACTGAAGCTTTCTTT; CDR3: CASSRDRVTEAFF
J: TRBJ2-1; D: TRBD1; V: TRBV5-1; size: few; DNA: TGCGCCAGCAGCCCCGGGGGGACAGGGCTTTACAATGAGCAGTTCTTC; CDR3: CASSPGGTGLYNEQFF
J: TRBJ1-5; D: -; V: TRBV28; size: -; DNA: TGTGCCAGCAGCCAGAATCGGTATAGCAATCAGCCCCAGCATTTT; CDR3: CASSQNRYSNQPQHF
J: TRBJ2-2; D: -; V: TRBV12-5; size: -; DNA: TGTGCTAGTGGTCTCTCGGGGGTCACCGGGGAGCTGTTTTTT; CDR3: CASGLSGVTGELFF
J: TRBJ2-2; D: -; V: TRBV27; size: -; DNA: TGTGCCAGCAGCACGGGACTCGCTACCGGGGAGCTGTTTTTT; CDR3: CASSTGLATGELFF
J: TRBJ2-7; D: -; V: TRBV5-4; size: -; DNA: TGTGCCAGCAGCCCCCCAACCGGGAACGAGCAGTACTTC; CDR3: CASSPPTGNEQYF
J: TRBJ2-3; D: -; V: TRBV5-1; size: -; DNA: TGCGCCAGCAGCTTGGCCCGGGGGCGTGGGGATACGCAGTATTTT; CDR3: CASSLARGRGDTQYF
J: TRBJ2-7; D: TRBD2; V: TRBV19; size: -; DNA: TGTGCCAGTAGTAAGACTAGCGGGACCTACGAGCAGTACTTC; CDR3: CASSKTSGTYEQYF
J: TRBJ2-5; D: TRBD2; V: TRBV18; size: -; DNA: TGTGCCAGCTCAAGCGGGAGCCAAGAGACCCAGTACTTC; CDR3: CASSSGSQETQYF
J: TRBJ2-7; D: TRBD2; V: TRBV6-5; size: -; DNA: TGTGCCAGCAGTTACCTGACTAGCGGGAGCTCTAGCGAGCAGTACTTC; CDR3: CASSYLTSGSSSEQYF